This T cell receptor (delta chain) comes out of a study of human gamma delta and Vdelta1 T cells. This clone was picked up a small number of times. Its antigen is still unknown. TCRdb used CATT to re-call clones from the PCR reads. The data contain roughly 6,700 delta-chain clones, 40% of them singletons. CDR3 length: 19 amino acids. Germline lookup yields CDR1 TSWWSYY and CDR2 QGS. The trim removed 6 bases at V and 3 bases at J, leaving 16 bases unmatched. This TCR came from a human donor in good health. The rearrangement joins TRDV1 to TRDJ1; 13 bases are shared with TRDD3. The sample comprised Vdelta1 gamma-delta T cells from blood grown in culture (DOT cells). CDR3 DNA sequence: TGTGCTCTTGGCCGCCCCCCGGGTACTGGGGGATACGCCTCCGATAAACTCATCTTT. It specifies CALGRPPGTGGYASDKLIF.